This passage covers 9 T cell receptor beta chains from one sample sequenced in a study of regulatory T cells in long-lasting Graves disease. Indicated time point: persistent/refractory GD, antithyroid drugs over 5 years with positive TRAb. Isolated PBMC RNA provided the starting material for the TCR library. Building of the TCR beta libraries involved iRepertoire HTBI primers and Arm-PCR of CDR3 regions. TCRdb analysed the multiplex PCR reads with MiXCR anew, one entry per CDR3 protein. The sample includes about 400,000 distinct CDR3 sequences, less than 25% of them seen just once. Sequencing used peripheral blood mononuclear cells (PBMCs), obtained when the disease was refractory, from a patient treated with antithyroid drugs. Every receptor here comes from a female donor with Graves disease.

The chain recombines TRBV6-2 or TRBV6-3 with TRBJ2-7, with a weak D call TRBD1 (5 bases). There are 17 residues in the CDR3. V was pared by 5 bases and J by 2 bases, with 22 bases between. The germline CDR1 and CDR2 sequences are MNHEY and SVGEGT. The CDR3 is CASSGRLRQDITYEQYF. CDR3 DNA: TGTGCCAGCAGTGGGCGTCTTCGGCAGGACATAACCTACGAGCAGTACTTC.

This clonotype was seen ten or more times. This chain connects TRBV28 to TRBJ2-7; TRBD1 matches 9 bases. Trimming at V came to 4 bases and at J to 3 bases, leaving 4 bases not matched to a gene. Germline CDR1 MDHEN, CDR2 SYDVKM. CDR3 length equals 14 residues. The chain's CDR3 is CASSSWTGVYEQYF. For the CDR3, the DNA is TGTGCCAGCAGTTCCTGGACAGGGGTCTACGAGCAGTACTTC.

This clonotype has a count of ten or more. V is TRBV30 and J is TRBJ1-1; possibly TRBD1 for D (5 bases). There are 12 residues in the CDR3. V gave up 1 base and J gave up 5 bases, with 8 bases separating them. CDR1 GTSNPN and CDR2 SVGIG come from the germline V gene (reference sequence). CDR3 region: CAWSGGVTEAFF. CDR3 in DNA: TGTGCCTGGAGTGGGGGGGTGACTGAAGCTTTCTTT.

With respect to this clonotype: A much more abundant neighbour one base away suggests this may be a read error. The chain carries TRBV7-3 and TRBJ2-2; D gene uncertain. Germline CDR1 and CDR2: SGHTA and FQGTGA. V was trimmed by 5 bases and J by 4 bases, leaving 5 bases between them. The length of the CDR3 is 12 residues. The CDR3 loop reads CASSPLTGELFF. The CDR3 DNA sequence: TGTGCCAGCAGCCCCCTCACCGGGGAGCTGTTTTTT.

This sequence joins TRBV7-2 and TRBJ1-3, with D unresolved. V lost 1 base, J lost 0 bases, and 16 bases lay in between. From germline, CDR1 is SGHTA and CDR2 FQGNSA. This CDR3 contains 18 residues. CDR3 DNA sequence: TGTGCCAGCAGCTTAGTGAGAGCTACGGGAAGCTCTGGAAACACCATATATTTT. Its protein is CASSLVRATGSSGNTIYF.

This clonotype was observed a handful of times. The chain combines TRBV13 with TRBJ1-2; 10 bases fit TRBD1. J gave up 3 bases and V 3 bases, and 1 base lay outside the gene matches. The CDR3 sequence is 14 residues long. Germline V lookup: CDR1 PRHDT, CDR2 FYEKMQ (reference sequence). The CDR3 is CASSLGQGHYGYTF. In DNA, the CDR3 is TGTGCCAGCAGCTTGGGACAGGGGCACTATGGCTACACCTTC. Full variable domain (remainder filled in from reference TRBV13 and TRBJ1-2): AAGVIQSPRHLIKEKRETATLKCYPIPRHDTVYWYQQGPGQDPQFLISFYEKMQSDKGSIPDRFSAQQFSDYHSELNMSSLELGDSALYFCASSLGQGHYGYTFGSGTRLTVV.

Many counts were recorded for this clonotype. This rearrangement joins TRBV6-9 to TRBJ2-7, with 7 bases matching TRBD2. CDR1 MNHGY and CDR2 SVAAGI come from the germline V gene. The CDR3 runs 14 residues. V trimming: 4 bases; J trimming: 2 bases; junction bases outside the gene matches: 5. CDR3 DNA sequence: TGTGCCAGCAGTTCCGCGGGGGAACCCTACGAGCAGTACTTC. The encoded protein is CASSSAGEPYEQYF.

This clonotype was recorded a few times. The rearrangement uses TRBV28 and TRBJ2-7; D not certain. Germline loops: CDR1 MDHEN, CDR2 SYDVKM. The germline V and J ends were trimmed by 5 bases and 4 bases, with 12 bases remaining between them. The CDR3 runs to 13 residues. Here the CDR3 DNA reads TGTGCCAGCAGTCCTAAGGTTGCTTACGAGCAGTACTTC. Translating gives CASSPKVAYEQYF.

There are many counts of this clonotype. The chain uses TRBV28 and TRBJ2-5, with D tentatively TRBD2 (6 bases). Germline V gene lookup returns CDR1 MDHEN and CDR2 SYDVKM. V lost 2 bases and J lost 2, with 12 bases in between. The CDR3 totals 15 residues. CDR3 sequence (DNA): TGTGCCAGCAGTTTAGACGGGGGATTTCAAGAGACCCAGTACTTC. Translation: CASSLDGGFQETQYF.